Listed here are 16 T cell receptor beta chains from one sample, sequenced in a study of identifying expanded T cells in peripheral blood. Repertoires were generated with immunoSEQ multiplex PCR, while TCRdb's copy carries only in-frame clones and drops some. This table holds about 120,000 clones, around 84% found once. Sequences were obtained from blood. The source of these receptors is a person aged 18-70 years in good health.

The table lists this clone with a count of one. This chain links TRBV11-3 with TRBJ1-4, with D unresolved. The CDR3 has 15 amino acids. With 4 bases removed from V and 5 bases from J, the gap between germline ends came to 14 bases. CDR1 and CDR2 (germline): SGHNT, YENEEA. In DNA form, the CDR3 reads TGTGCCAGCAGCTCCCTCGAGGGCCCGAATGAAAAACTGTTTTTT. Encoded protein: CASSSLEGPNEKLFF.

This chain joins TRBV11-2 and TRBJ2-1, with TRBD2 identical over 12 bases. J lost 4 bases, V lost 0 bases, and 1 base had no gene match. This CDR3 region has 16 residues. CDR1 SGHAT and CDR2 FQNNGV come from the germline V gene. CDR3 loop: CASSLELAGGYNEQFF. The CDR3 DNA reads as TGTGCCAGCAGCTTAGAACTAGCGGGGGGTTACAATGAGCAGTTCTTC.

The rearrangement uses TRBV4-1 and TRBJ1-4; D ambiguous. Looked up from germline, CDR1 is MGHRA and CDR2 is YSYEKL. The CDR3 has 14 residues. Trimming shortened V by 2 bases and J by 6 bases, and 10 bases separated the two germline ends. Here the CDR3 reads CASSQSSVYEKLFF. Here the CDR3 DNA reads TGCGCCAGCAGCCAATCATCAGTCTATGAAAAACTGTTTTTT.

The chain carries TRBV30 and TRBJ1-3; TRBD1 might be the D (5 bases). In germline, CDR1 is GTSNPN, CDR2 SVGIG (reference sequence). The length of the CDR3 is 16 residues. Trimming took off 4 bases at V and 2 bases at J, with 18 bases between the two ends. CDR3 bases: TGTGCCTGGAAGCCCCTCGGGGCGCCGACTGGAAACACCATATATTTT. It translates to CAWKPLGAPTGNTIYF.

The rearrangement links TRBV13 to TRBJ2-5, with D unclear. Trimming removed 1 base from V and 5 bases from J, with 5 bases in between. CDR3 length: 12 residues. CDR1 PRHDT and CDR2 FYEKMQ come from the germline V gene (reference sequence). This CDR3 reads CASSLDKETQYF. The CDR3 DNA reads as TGTGCCAGCAGCTTAGACAAGGAGACCCAGTACTTC.

DNA for the CDR3: TGCGCCAGCCAGGGGCGCTGGGGCACAGATACGCAGTATTTT. Amino acids: CASQGRWGTDTQYF. The chain joins TRBV5-1 to TRBJ2-3; TRBD1 is a possible D gene (6 bases). V lost 7 bases, J lost 1 base, and 13 bases lay in between. CDR3 length equals 14 residues. CDR1 is SGHRS and CDR2 is YFSETQ in the germline V gene.

The chain couples TRBV6-5 to TRBJ1-3, with D possibly TRBD1 on 5 matching bases. Between the trimmed V and J ends, which lost 2 bases and 4 bases, there was a span of 9 bases. This CDR3 is built from 14 residues. CDR1 is MNHEY, CDR2 SVGAGI, per germline. The CDR3 reads CASSYGWGGNTIYF. DNA of the CDR3: TGTGCCAGCAGTTACGGCTGGGGGGGAAACACCATATATTTT.

The DNA for the CDR3 is TGTGCCAGCAGTGAAGCGCAACGATATACTCGGGGTTACACCGGGGAGCTGTTTTTT. This gives the protein CASSEAQRYTRGYTGELFF. The chain couples TRBV6-1 to TRBJ2-2; D possibly corresponds to TRBD2 (5 bases). Germline V gene sequence: CDR1 MNHNS, CDR2 SASEGT. With 0 bases removed from V and 3 bases from J, the gap between germline ends came to 20 bases. The CDR3 spans 19 residues.

The count of this clone is one. V is TRBV5-6 and J is TRBJ2-7; no clear D. Trimming took 2 bases from V and 6 from J, leaving 9 bases between them. Germline-derived CDR1 and CDR2 are SGHDT and YYEEEE. The length of the CDR3 is 12 residues. The CDR3 bases are TGTGCCAGCAGCTTCGTCGGTGGCGAGCAGTACTTC. Protein product: CASSFVGGEQYF.

This clone has more than one count but fewer than ten. The genes are TRBV7-9 and TRBJ2-7; the D is unclear. This CDR3 spans 14 amino acids. Trimming took 8 bases from V and 2 from J, leaving 16 bases between them. Germline-derived CDR1 and CDR2 are SEHNR and FQNEAQ (reference sequence). Written as DNA, the CDR3 is TGTGCCAGCGCCGGACCCACGAACCCCTACGAGCAGTACTTC. Amino acids: CASAGPTNPYEQYF.

The V call is TRBV5-1, the J call TRBJ2-1, with a possible D match to TRBD2 (5 bases). V lost 4 bases to trimming and J lost 7 bases, with 15 bases between them. Germline lookup yields CDR1 SGHRS and CDR2 YFSETQ. The CDR3 totals 14 residues. CDR3 nucleotide sequence: TGCGCCAGCAGCCCGCGGACCGGGGTGAATGAGCAGTTCTTC. Its translation: CASSPRTGVNEQFF. Together with reference TRBV5-1 and TRBJ2-1, the CDR3 gives the full variable domain: KAGVTQTPRYLIKTRGQQVTLSCSPISGHRSVSWYQQTPGQGLQFLFEYFSETQRNKGNFPGRFSGRQFSNSRSEMNVSTLELGDSALYLCASSPRTGVNEQFFGPGTRLTVL.

The chain is built from TRBV7-2 and TRBJ2-7, with a weak D call TRBD2 (6 bases). The germline V gene has CDR1 SGHTA and CDR2 FQGNSA. V lost 11 bases to trimming and J lost 2 bases, with 16 bases between them. The CDR3 runs 13 residues. This chain's CDR3 is CASGETPAYEQYF. The CDR3 DNA is TGTGCCTCGGGGGAGACTCCTGCCTACGAGCAGTACTTC.

This rearrangement joins TRBV9 to TRBJ2-3; D is tentatively TRBD1 or TRBD2 (5 bases each). This CDR3 spans 16 amino acids. The V and J ends lost 3 bases and 0 bases respectively, with 14 bases between them. Germline values: CDR1 SGDLS, CDR2 YYNGEE. CDR3 loop: CASSAGAALSTDTQYF. Here the CDR3 DNA reads TGTGCCAGCAGCGCCGGGGCGGCCCTCAGCACAGATACGCAGTATTTT.

The genes are TRBV15 and TRBJ1-6; 9 bases are shared with TRBD1. Trimming cost V 2 bases and J 9 bases; bases outside gene matches: 8. The CDR3 runs to 16 residues. Germline V gene sequence: CDR1 LNHNV, CDR2 YYDKDF (reference sequence). The CDR3 region is CATSRSPGTGTSPLHF. CDR3 sequence (DNA): TGTGCCACCAGCAGATCCCCCGGGACAGGGACTTCACCCCTCCACTTT.

This clone appeared a single time. This sequence joins TRBV14 and TRBJ1-5; D unresolved. Germline V gene sequence: CDR1 SGHDN, CDR2 FVKESK. The CDR3 is 14 amino acids. V lost 0 bases and J 6 bases, leaving 9 bases between the germline ends. The CDR3: CASSQDLRSQPQHF. The CDR3 DNA reads as TGTGCCAGCAGCCAAGATCTACGGAGTCAGCCCCAGCATTTT. Variable domain in full (rest from reference TRBV14 and TRBJ1-5): EAGVTQFPSHSVIEKGQTVTLRCDPISGHDNLYWYRRVMGKEIKFLLHFVKESKQDESGMPNNRFLAERTGGTYSTLKVQPAELEDSGVYFCASSQDLRSQPQHFGDGTRLSIL.

This clone was picked up a small number of times. DNA for the CDR3: TGTGCCAGCAGCCCCCAGCTCGGGGTGGGGAGGAATACGCAGTATTTT. Residues: CASSPQLGVGRNTQYF. This chain links TRBV7-9 with TRBJ2-3, with a possible D match to TRBD2 (6 bases). This CDR3 region has 16 residues. Germline V lookup: CDR1 SEHNR, CDR2 FQNEAQ (reference sequence). Trimming took off 5 bases at V and 7 bases at J, with 22 bases between the two ends.